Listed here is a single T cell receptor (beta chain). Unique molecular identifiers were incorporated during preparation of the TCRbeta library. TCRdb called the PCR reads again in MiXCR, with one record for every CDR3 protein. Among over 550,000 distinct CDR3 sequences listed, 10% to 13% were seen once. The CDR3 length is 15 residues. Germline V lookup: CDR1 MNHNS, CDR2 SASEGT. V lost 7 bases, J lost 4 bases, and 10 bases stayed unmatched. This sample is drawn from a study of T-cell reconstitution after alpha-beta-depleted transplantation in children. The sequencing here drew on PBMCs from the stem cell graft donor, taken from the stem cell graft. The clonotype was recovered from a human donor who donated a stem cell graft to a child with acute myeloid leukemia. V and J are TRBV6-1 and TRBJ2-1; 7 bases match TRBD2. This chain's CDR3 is CASTPRTGGYNEQFF. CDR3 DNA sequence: TGTGCCAGCACTCCGAGAACGGGAGGTTACAATGAGCAGTTCTTC.